These 18 T cell receptor beta chains share one sample of origin, sequenced in a study of T cells in women clearing cervical HPV infection. Some clones are missing from TCRdb's copy, which holds only in-frame ones; the method was immunoSEQ multiplex PCR. The table for this sample gives 20,000 to 25,000 clones. Sequencing was carried out using blood buffy coat. The receptors originated from a woman aged 18-70 years with a cervical HPV16 infection that either progressed to CIN3+ or cleared (not recorded which).

CDR3 DNA (partial): TGTGCCAGCACTAACTTGGGGGGAACAGATACG. Translated: CASTNLGGTDT. The full CDR3 protein is CASTNLGGTDTQYF. This chain uses TRBV7-9 with TRBJ2-3; tentative D call: TRBD2 (6 bases). The read is 3 residues too short to cover the CDR3 end, so that end is filled in from the germline J gene. CDR1 SEHNR and CDR2 FQNEAQ come from the germline V gene (reference sequence). This CDR3 spans 14 amino acids. Between the trimmed V and J ends, which lost 7 bases and 3 bases, there was a span of 14 bases.

A note on this clone: The CDR3 extends 3 residues past the end of the read, so its final part is completed from the germline J gene. This chain uses TRBV2 with TRBJ2-7; unclear D gene. Per germline, CDR1 SNHLY and CDR2 FYNNEI. This CDR3 contains 15 residues. V was clipped by 4 bases and J by 5 bases, with 18 bases between them. The part of the CDR3 DNA that was read is TGTGCCAGCAGTGTTAGGTGGGCAGGAGAGGACGAG. It is translated as CASSVRWAGEDE. The full CDR3 protein is CASSVRWAGEDEQYF.

The CDR3 reads CAWSVGTTRQETQYF. The CDR3 bases that were read are TGTGCCTGGAGTGTGGGGACTACCCGCCAAGAGACC. The chain is built from TRBV30 and TRBJ2-5; 7 nucleotides agree with TRBD2. The read stops 3 residues short of the end of the CDR3; the missing end is completed from the germline J gene. Germline V lookup: CDR1 GTSNPN, CDR2 SVGIG (reference sequence). This CDR3 spans 15 amino acids. The J segment lost 1 base and the V segment lost 0 bases, leaving 5 bases of the junction unmatched.

A word on this clone: The CDR3 end is not reached by the read, which stops 3 residues before it; the germline J gene fills it in. The chain is built from TRBV20-1 and TRBJ1-2, with TRBD1 matching 7 bases. The CDR3 is made up of 12 amino acids. CDR1 is DFQATT and CDR2 is SNEGSKA in the germline V gene (reference sequence). Trimming removed 8 bases from V and 4 bases from J; junction bases left unmatched: 7. CDR3 loop: CSSNDRAYGYTF. The DNA read from the CDR3 is TGCAGTTCAAACGACAGGGCCTATGGC.

As for this clone: The CDR3 end is not reached by the read, which stops 3 residues before it; the germline J gene fills it in. The chain combines TRBV6-1 with TRBJ2-1; possibly TRBD1 for D (5 bases). V lost 3 bases to trimming and J lost 9 bases, with 15 bases between them. The CDR3 is made up of 14 amino acids. Per germline, CDR1 MNHNS and CDR2 SASEGT. CDR3 in amino acids: CASSEQGPGFEQFF. CDR3 DNA, as far as it was read: TGTGCCAGCAGTGAGCAGGGCCCGGGTTTTGAG.

About this clone itself: The read ends 3 residues shy of where the CDR3 ends; the end is completed using the germline J gene. The chain uses TRBV19 and TRBJ1-1; D remains unclear. CDR3 length: 13 residues. Germline CDR1 and CDR2: LNHDA and SQIVND (reference sequence). The sequenced part of the CDR3 DNA is TGTGCCAGTAGTTTGAAATTATACAATGAG. Translating gives CASSLKLYNE. The full CDR3 is CASSLKLYNEAFF. The variable domain in full, completed from reference TRBV19 and TRBJ1-1, reads DGGITQSPKYLFRKEGQNVTLSCEQNLNHDAMYWYRQDPGQGLRLIYYSQIVNDFQKGDIAEGYSVSREKKESFPLTVTSAQKNPTAFYLCASSLKLYNEAFFGQGTRLTVV.

Comments on this clone: The sequence runs out 3 residues before the end of the CDR3; the remainder is reconstructed from the germline J gene. V and J are TRBV29-1 and TRBJ1-1, with D possibly matching TRBD1 (5 bases). Trimming took 8 bases from V and 5 from J, leaving 18 bases between them. Germline V gene data show CDR1 as SQVTM and CDR2 as ANQGSEA. The CDR3 is 13 amino acids. The sequenced part of the CDR3 DNA is TGCAGCTCACTAGCTGTTGGGGGGACTGAA. It specifies CSSLAVGGTE. The complete CDR3 reads CSSLAVGGTEAFF.

A word on this clone: The CDR3 is cut off 3 residues early in the read; its end comes from the germline J gene. The V and J genes are TRBV7-8 and TRBJ1-2, with D tentatively TRBD1 (6 bases). CDR1 is SGHVS and CDR2 is FQNEAQ in the germline V gene. Trimming shortened V by 1 base and J by 4 bases, and 16 bases separated the two germline ends. CDR3 length: 16 amino acids. CDR3: CASSLVKGGDGYGYTF. CDR3 DNA, as far as it was read: TGTGCCAGCAGCTTAGTTAAGGGGGGGGACGGCTATGGC.

To note about this clone: The read terminates 3 residues ahead of where the CDR3 ends, so the germline J gene completes it. This chain uses TRBV5-6 with TRBJ1-1; D is unresolved. Trimming took 1 base from V and 1 from J, leaving 8 bases between them. The germline V gene encodes CDR1 SGHDT and CDR2 YYEEEE. The CDR3 covers 14 residues. The CDR3 DNA, read in part, is TGTGCCAGCAGCTTGCGGTTTGGGAACACTGAA. Its protein is CASSLRFGNTE. The entire CDR3 protein is CASSLRFGNTEAFF. Based on the CDR3 plus reference TRBV5-6 and TRBJ1-1, the full variable domain is DAGVTQSPTHLIKTRGQQVTLRCSPKSGHDTVSWYQQALGQGPQFIFQYYEEEERQRGNFPDRFSGHQFPNYSSELNVNALLLGDSALYLCASSLRFGNTEAFFGQGTRLTVV.

Of note for this clone: The observed sequence ends 3 residues before the CDR3 terminus, with the missing tail filled in from the germline J gene. The gene calls are TRBV10-3 and TRBJ2-5; D remains ambiguous. CDR3 length: 16 residues. V was shortened by 0 bases and J by 3 bases, with 14 bases between the two germline ends. Germline V gene sequence: CDR1 ENHRY, CDR2 SYGVKD. The sequenced CDR3 bases are TGTGCCATCAGTGAGTCGACTCCGAAGCACAAAGAGACC. The encoded protein is CAISESTPKHKET. The full CDR3 reads CAISESTPKHKETQYF.

Concerning this clone itself: The read halts 3 residues ahead of the CDR3 end, with the missing end drawn from the germline J gene. The chain recombines TRBV18 with TRBJ1-2, with 9 bases that match TRBD1. The CDR3 has 15 residues. Germline CDR1 KGHSH, CDR2 LQKENI. The CDR3 sequence is CASSPGQGYTYDYTF. The sequenced part of the CDR3 DNA is TGTGCCAGCTCACCGGGACAGGGCTACACCTACGAC.

Concerning this clone: The read ends 3 residues early relative to the CDR3; the germline J gene fills the gap. The rearrangement links TRBV30 to TRBJ2-5, with D tentatively TRBD2 (7 bases). Trimming stripped 4 bases from V and 3 bases from J, with 15 bases between. The CDR3 has 14 amino acids. From germline, CDR1 is GTSNPN and CDR2 SVGIG (reference sequence). Incomplete CDR3 DNA: TGTGCCTGGAAGGGGGGGACACCCAAAGAGACC. Its protein product is CAWKGGTPKET. The entire CDR3 reads CAWKGGTPKETQYF.

About this clone: The read ends 3 residues before the CDR3 terminus; that terminus is restored from the germline J gene. This sequence joins TRBV7-9 and TRBJ1-2; maybe TRBD1 (5 bases). In germline, CDR1 is SEHNR, CDR2 FQNEAQ (reference sequence). The CDR3 is made up of 15 amino acids. The CDR3 DNA, read in part, is TGTGCCAGCAGCTTAGACCCCCGGACAAACTCATGG. Protein: CASSLDPRTNSW. The entire CDR3 reads CASSLDPRTNSWYTF.

Concerning this clone itself: Read coverage stops 3 residues before the CDR3 terminus; the germline J gene supplies the remainder. The chain uses TRBV6-1 and TRBJ2-1, with TRBD1 identical over 8 bases. The V gene's germline CDR1 is MNHNS and CDR2 SASEGT. The CDR3 has 15 residues. J gave up 7 bases and V 0 bases, and 5 bases lay outside the gene matches. The chain's CDR3 is CASSEAPRGRNEQFF. Partial CDR3 DNA: TGTGCCAGCAGTGAAGCGCCCAGGGGGCGGAATGAG.

A note on this clone: Read sequence stops 3 residues before the CDR3 end, and the germline J gene provides the missing end. This sequence joins TRBV5-1 and TRBJ1-3; no clear D. V was cut by 0 bases and J by 1 base, with 11 bases left in between. Per the germline V gene, CDR1 is SGHRS and CDR2 is YFSETQ. The CDR3 sequence is 16 residues long. The sequenced CDR3 bases are TGCGCCAGCAGCTTGGCCGTAGGGTATTCTGGAAACACC. Translation gives CASSLAVGYSGNT. The whole CDR3 region reads CASSLAVGYSGNTIYF.

CDR3 region: CASSIMLPGVTGNTIYF. CDR3 DNA, as far as it was read: TGTGCCAGTAGTATTATGTTACCAGGGGTTACTGGAAACACC. V is TRBV19 and J is TRBJ1-3; a weak D match, TRBD1 (6 bases). The read ends 3 residues before the CDR3 terminus; that terminus is restored from the germline J gene. V was trimmed by 3 bases and J by 2 bases, leaving 17 bases between them. CDR1 and CDR2 from the germline V gene are LNHDA and SQIVND (reference sequence). The CDR3 is 17 amino acids.

Turning to this clone: The DNA ends 3 residues before the CDR3 does, and the rest of the CDR3 is filled in from the germline J gene. The V call is TRBV10-1, the J call TRBJ2-1; D possibly corresponds to TRBD1 (6 bases). The CDR3 has 14 amino acids. Germline loops: CDR1 WNHNN, CDR2 SYGVQD (reference sequence). V was clipped by 5 bases and J by 5 bases, with 13 bases between them. CDR3 loop: CASSIEDSNNEQFF. The CDR3 DNA, read in part, is TGCGCCAGCAGTATAGAGGACAGCAACAATGAG.

Note on this clone: The CDR3 end falls 3 residues outside the read, so it is completed with the germline J gene. This chain joins TRBV5-1 and TRBJ2-7, with D maybe TRBD1 (5 bases). The CDR3 contains 15 residues. V lost 4 bases to trimming and J lost 2 bases, with 16 bases between them. The germline V gene has CDR1 SGHRS and CDR2 YFSETQ. Here the CDR3 reads CASSGAASRTYEQYF. The covered CDR3 bases are TGCGCCAGCAGCGGGGCGGCGTCTAGGACCTACGAG.